Shown below are 27 T cell receptor beta chains from a single sample sequenced in a study of T cell repertoires and HLA-DP antigens. These TCRs' antigens remain unknown. Sequencing was performed with immunoSEQ multiplex PCR; in TCRdb, only in-frame clones are kept and a portion is missing. The table includes more than 90,000 clones, 85% to 95% detected once. The source material was CD4+ T cells from PBMCs. The source is a woman aged 18-29 years in good health and CMV-seronegative.

The CDR3 region is CASRPGGPLRNRKDTIYF. CDR3 sequence (DNA): TGTGCCAGTAGACCAGGGGGGCCTTTGCGGAATCGGAAAGACACCATATATTTT. The rearrangement uses TRBV7-2 and TRBJ1-3; 7 positions agree with TRBD1. This CDR3 has 18 residues. The germline V gene encodes CDR1 SGHTA and CDR2 FQGNSA. Unmatched junction bases numbered 25, after V lost 9 bases and J lost 8 bases.

This sequence joins TRBV28 and TRBJ2-4; 9 nucleotides align to TRBD1. The junction had 5 bases not matched to a gene; V was cut back by 6 bases and J by 5 bases. The length of the CDR3 is 14 residues. Germline CDR1 MDHEN, CDR2 SYDVKM. DNA for the CDR3: TGTGCCAGCAGGGGACAGGGACGGGAAAACATTCAGTACTTC. It is translated as CASRGQGRENIQYF.

Concerning this clone itself: The sample carries other DNA sequences with the same CDR3. The chain recombines TRBV5-1 with TRBJ2-2; no definite D call. V shed 0 bases and J shed 8 bases, with 17 bases lying between them. CDR1 and CDR2 from the germline V gene are SGHRS and YFSETQ. This CDR3 comprises 16 residues. In DNA, the CDR3 is TGCGCCAGCAGCTTGGAAAATCTAGGTCCGACTGGGGAGCTGTTTTTT. Amino acid sequence: CASSLENLGPTGELFF.

This clone was observed a few times. The rearrangement links TRBV30 to TRBJ1-1, with 7 positions matching TRBD1. Trimming at V came to 3 bases and at J to 8 bases, leaving 12 bases not matched to a gene. Looked up from germline, CDR1 is GTSNPN and CDR2 is SVGIG (reference sequence). The CDR3 loop spans 14 amino acids. CDR3 sequence reads: CAWRKTQGGAEAFF. As DNA, the CDR3 is TGTGCCTGGAGGAAAACCCAGGGGGGAGCCGAAGCTTTCTTT.

The chain employs TRBV7-3 and TRBJ2-1; TRBD2 matches at 7 bases. V shed 2 bases, J shed 3 bases, and the junction held 4 bases outside the gene matches. The CDR3 has 15 residues. The germline gives CDR1 SGHTA, CDR2 FQGTGA. DNA of the CDR3: TGTGCCAGCAGCTTAGGGAGCGGGAACTACAATGAGCAGTTCTTC. Protein sequence: CASSLGSGNYNEQFF.

The V call is TRBV9, the J call TRBJ1-4; 9 bases fit TRBD1. Trimming cost V 0 bases and J 7 bases; bases outside gene matches: 7. This CDR3 is 16 amino acids long. Germline CDR1 SGDLS, CDR2 YYNGEE. The DNA of the CDR3 is TGTGCCAGCAGCGTAGAAACAGGGGGCTTCGGTGAAAAACTGTTTTTT. It specifies CASSVETGGFGEKLFF.

The chain employs TRBV12-5 and TRBJ2-7, with 9 nucleotides matching TRBD2. Looked up from germline, CDR1 is LGHNT and CDR2 is FRNRAP. The CDR3 is made up of 17 amino acids. Trimming removed 1 base from V and 0 bases from J; junction bases left unmatched: 7. The CDR3 region is CASGLALAGAASYEQYF. Here the CDR3 DNA reads TGTGCTAGTGGTTTGGCCTTAGCGGGAGCCGCCTCCTACGAGCAGTACTTC.

The rearrangement joins TRBV5-4 to TRBJ1-1, with 8 bases identical to TRBD1. Germline CDR1 SGHNT, CDR2 YYREEE (reference sequence). The CDR3 spans 15 residues. V was pared by 2 bases and J by 2 bases, with 5 bases of the junction left unmatched. CDR3 protein: CASSFRTGINTEAFF. The CDR3 DNA reads as TGTGCCAGCAGCTTTAGGACAGGGATTAACACTGAAGCTTTCTTT.

The chain couples TRBV28 to TRBJ1-2, with 8 nucleotides matching TRBD1. CDR3 size: 15 residues. Germline V gene lookup returns CDR1 MDHEN and CDR2 SYDVKM. V gave up 9 bases and J gave up 7 bases; unmatched junction bases: 16. In DNA form, the CDR3 reads TGTGCCAGTGAGAGTCTGCCCAGGGGGCGGGGTGGCTACACCTTC. It codes for CASESLPRGRGGYTF.

The chain carries TRBV27 and TRBJ2-1; D might be TRBD2 (6 bases). The CDR3 length is 15 residues. Germline-derived CDR1 and CDR2 are MNHEY and SMNVEV (reference sequence). V dropped 6 bases and J dropped 1 base, with 13 bases sitting between them. The DNA for the CDR3 is TGTGCCAGCAGCCCTAGCGCCTCATCCTACAATGAGCAGTTCTTC. Translating it yields CASSPSASSYNEQFF.

This chain connects TRBV11-2 to TRBJ2-7; 14 bases agree with TRBD2. With V trimmed by 3 bases and J by 9 bases, 7 bases remained unmatched. This CDR3 comprises 15 residues. Germline V gene lookup returns CDR1 SGHAT and CDR2 FQNNGV. The CDR3 here is CASSFSGLAGDAQYV. The CDR3 nucleotides are TGTGCCAGCAGCTTCTCGGGACTAGCGGGGGACGCGCAGTACGTC.

The DNA for the CDR3 is TGTGCCAGCACCGGGACAGGGCTTGGGGCCAACGTCCTGACTTTC. Translated: CASTGTGLGANVLTF. The rearrangement joins TRBV2 to TRBJ2-6; TRBD1 matches at 9 bases. Looked up from germline, CDR1 is SNHLY and CDR2 is FYNNEI. After removal of 7 bases from V and 3 bases from J, the junction contained 4 bases not matched to a gene. The CDR3 sequence is 15 residues long.

As concerns this clone: Germline and junction disagree at one end, which may indicate a read error. The rearrangement uses TRBV18 and TRBJ1-1; 7 bases agree with TRBD1. The length of the CDR3 is 12 residues. Germline V gene data show CDR1 as KGHSH and CDR2 as LQKENI. The CDR3 sequence: CASSPLTGSCVF. CDR3 nucleotide sequence: TGTGCCAGCTCACCGCTGACAGGGTCGTGCGTCTTT.

The chain recombines TRBV19 with TRBJ2-3; TRBD1 matches at 10 bases. Germline-derived CDR1 and CDR2 are LNHDA and SQIVND (reference sequence). This CDR3 region has 16 residues. V was pared by 3 bases and J by 2 bases, with 5 bases of the junction left unmatched. This CDR3 is CASSIRDRGYTDTQYF. The CDR3 DNA reads as TGTGCCAGTAGTATCCGGGACAGGGGTTACACAGATACGCAGTATTTT.

This sequence joins TRBV7-3 and TRBJ2-3, with D unclear. The V and J ends lost 5 bases and 1 base respectively, with 4 bases between them. Germline V gives CDR1 SGHTA, CDR2 FQGTGA. The CDR3 contains 12 residues. Written as DNA, the CDR3 is TGTGCCAGCAGCCCTCGCACAGATACGCAGTATTTT. Protein product: CASSPRTDTQYF.

The V and J genes are TRBV6-6 and TRBJ1-5, with D possibly matching TRBD1 (5 bases). Germline loops: CDR1 MNHNY, CDR2 SVGAGI (reference sequence). The CDR3 runs 15 residues. The V gene lost 2 bases and the J gene lost 4 bases, with 12 bases spanning the gap. The CDR3, as DNA: TGTGCCAGCAGTTACCGGGACGGGGGAAATCAGCCCCAGCATTTT. This translates into CASSYRDGGNQPQHF.

V is TRBV28 and J is TRBJ1-1; D not certain. CDR3 size: 12 residues. Germline V lookup: CDR1 MDHEN, CDR2 SYDVKM. V lost 7 bases and J 5 bases, leaving 11 bases between the germline ends. The CDR3 sequence: CASTDLWTEAFF. For the CDR3, the DNA is TGTGCCAGCACAGATTTGTGGACTGAAGCTTTCTTT.

The chain links TRBV25-1 to TRBJ2-1; 10 nucleotides agree with TRBD2. The CDR3 runs to 14 residues. CDR1 is MGHDK and CDR2 is SYGVNS in the germline V gene. V gave up 6 bases and J gave up 4 bases; unmatched junction bases: 3. Here the CDR3 DNA reads TGTGCCAGCAGAAGTAGCGGGGGGTACAATGAGCAGTTCTTC. As protein: CASRSSGGYNEQFF.

This chain joins TRBV11-2 and TRBJ2-3; D gene uncertain. This CDR3 spans 14 amino acids. V lost 3 bases and J lost 6, with 13 bases in between. CDR1 SGHAT and CDR2 FQNNGV come from the germline V gene. The CDR3 bases are TGTGCCAGCAGCTTTGGAAGGGTGGGGGATACGCAGTATTTT. Protein: CASSFGRVGDTQYF.

This chain links TRBV5-1 with TRBJ2-3, with 9 positions matching TRBD1. The junction had 7 bases not matched to a gene; V was cut back by 0 bases and J by 14 bases. The CDR3 extends over 13 amino acids. Germline loops: CDR1 SGHRS, CDR2 YFSETQ. CDR3 sequence reads: CASSLGSGTGLYF. As DNA, the CDR3 is TGCGCCAGCAGCTTGGGATCCGGGACAGGGTTGTATTTT.

The chain employs TRBV7-9 and TRBJ2-3; no clear D gene. Germline V gives CDR1 SEHNR, CDR2 FQNEAQ (reference sequence). CDR3 length equals 12 residues. V lost 5 bases and J lost 6, with 9 bases in between. The CDR3 nucleotides read TGTGCCAGCAGCCCACGGGCCGATACGCAGTATTTT. Translated, it gives CASSPRADTQYF.

V gene TRBV2 combines with J gene TRBJ2-5; D uncertain. CDR3 length: 15 residues. V was pared by 0 bases and J by 1 base, with 9 bases between. Germline V gene data show CDR1 as SNHLY and CDR2 as FYNNEI. Here the CDR3 reads CASSEARYSQETQYF. As DNA, the CDR3 is TGTGCCAGCAGTGAAGCGCGGTACAGCCAAGAGACCCAGTACTTC.

The rearrangement uses TRBV29-1 and TRBJ2-3; D gene unclear. Trimming took 5 bases from V and 0 from J, leaving 6 bases between them. The germline gives CDR1 SQVTM, CDR2 ANQGSEA. This CDR3 contains 12 residues. The CDR3 DNA is TGCAGCGTTCAGGAGAGCACAGATACGCAGTATTTT. It specifies CSVQESTDTQYF.

This chain connects TRBV5-4 to TRBJ1-3; D call uncertain. This CDR3 has 16 residues. Looked up from germline, CDR1 is SGHNT and CDR2 is YYREEE (reference sequence). V shed 4 bases and J shed 2 bases, with 16 bases lying between them. CDR3 in DNA: TGTGCCAGCAGCCGAGGACCCGGAACCACTGGAAACACCATATATTTT. This sequence encodes CASSRGPGTTGNTIYF.

The rearrangement joins TRBV25-1 to TRBJ2-1; 9 bases match TRBD1. The J segment lost 4 bases and the V segment lost 3 bases, leaving 10 bases of the junction unmatched. The CDR3 spans 17 residues. Looked up from germline, CDR1 is MGHDK and CDR2 is SYGVNS. The chain's CDR3 is CASSDLDRGVGYNEQFF. The CDR3 nucleotides read TGTGCCAGCAGTGATTTGGACAGGGGTGTTGGGTACAATGAGCAGTTCTTC.

At least ten counts were recorded for this clone. The chain employs TRBV19 and TRBJ1-5; possible D gene TRBD1, 5 bases. V was clipped by 9 bases and J by 5 bases, with 17 bases between them. Germline assignment: CDR1 LNHDA and CDR2 SQIVND (reference sequence). This CDR3 comprises 14 residues. As DNA, the CDR3 is TGTGCCAGCAGAATGTGGGCGGGGGATCAGCCCCAGCATTTT. Translation: CASRMWAGDQPQHF.

In its sample, this clone was seen once. The V and J genes are TRBV9 and TRBJ2-1; 11 bases line up with TRBD2. CDR1 is SGDLS and CDR2 is YYNGEE in the germline V gene. The CDR3 covers 17 residues. Trimming at V came to 0 bases and at J to 4 bases, leaving 6 bases not matched to a gene. CDR3 DNA sequence: TGTGCCAGCAGCGTAGGTCCTCTAGCGGGAGGTTACAATGAGCAGTTCTTC. Translating gives CASSVGPLAGGYNEQFF. The whole variable domain, filled in from reference TRBV9 and TRBJ2-1, reads DSGVTQTPKHLITATGQRVTLRCSPRSGDLSVYWYQQSLDQGLQFLIQYYNGEERAKGNILERFSAQQFPDLHSELNLSSLELGDSALYFCASSVGPLAGGYNEQFFGPGTRLTVL.